The rows below give T cell receptor beta chains drawn from one sample of a study of graft-versus-host responses after intestinal transplantation. Using immunoSEQ multiplex PCR, the repertoire was profiled, and TCRdb retains in-frame clones only, with some absent. The sample holds 9,000 to 10,000 clones, under 30% seen once. Sequencing was performed on alloreactive CD8+ T cells from a mixed lymphocyte reaction culture, taken before intestinal transplant. Every receptor here comes from a human patient who received an intestinal transplant. The CDR3 runs from the conserved cysteine through the conserved F or W. A D gene is named only where the DNA matches it firmly. The listing skips clone size in some rows; elsewhere it reads once, few, many or a size class.

>TRBJ1-1|TRBD1|.|TRBV12-5
TGTGCTAGTGGTTTGGACGACAGGGGGAACACTGAAGCTTCCTTT
CASGLDDRGNTEASF
>TRBJ1-1|.|few|TRBV7-9
TGTGCCAGCAGCCCGGGAGAGACCGATGAAGCTTTCTTT
CASSPGETDEAFF
>TRBJ2-5|TRBD2|.|TRBV4-1
TGCGCCAGCAGCGGGCCTGGGGCTAGCGGGGGACCAAACCAAGAGACCCAGTACTTC
CASSGPGASGGPNQETQYF
>TRBJ1-6|.|medium-sized|TRBV6-1
TGTGCCAGCAGTGAGTACATTGGGCCGGGGGATTCACCCCTCCACTTT
CASSEYIGPGDSPLHF
>TRBJ2-1|.|.|TRBV4-1
TGCGCCAGCAGCCAAGATGGGGGAGCGGGTAATGAGCAGTTCTTC
CASSQDGGAGNEQFF
>TRBJ1-1|.|few|TRBV7-9
TGTGCCATCCGGCGGGATTCCGATTACACTGAAGCTTTCTTT
CAIRRDSDYTEAFF
>TRBJ2-7|TRBD2|.|TRBV11-2
TGTGCCAGCACCTCGGGGGGGTACGAGCAGTACTTC
CASTSGGYEQYF
>TRBJ2-1|TRBD2|.|TRBV29-1
TGCAGCGTTACTAGCGGGGGCCCTCATCCGTTCTTC
CSVTSGGPHPFF
>TRBJ2-7|.|medium-sized|TRBV7-6
TGTGCCAGCAGCCCCGGGTCAGAGCAGTACTTC
CASSPGSEQYF
>TRBJ2-7|TRBD1|few|TRBV27
TGTGCCAGCAGTCCGGACAGGGCCCGCCACGAGCAGTACTTC
CASSPDRARHEQYF
>TRBJ1-1|.|few|TRBV19
TGTGCCAGTAGTCCACCCGGGGGAGGAACTGAAGCTTTCTTT
CASSPPGGGTEAFF
>TRBJ1-4|TRBD1|.|TRBV5-6
TGTGCCAGCAGCGGACAGGGTGGGGATAATGAAAAACTGTTTTTT
CASSGQGGDNEKLFF
>TRBJ2-1|TRBD1|.|TRBV11-2
TGTGCCAGCAGCCGAAGGACAGGGCCCTACAATGAGCAGTTCTTC
CASSRRTGPYNEQFF
>TRBJ2-1|TRBD2|.|TRBV6-5
TGTGCCAGCAGTCCGGGGGGCAATGAGCAGTTCTTC
CASSPGGNEQFF
>TRBJ1-5|.|.|TRBV9
TGTGCCAGCAGCGTAGAGGGGATCGGCAATCAGCCCCAGCATTTT
CASSVEGIGNQPQHF
>TRBJ1-6|TRBD1|few|TRBV6-1
TGTGCCAGCAGCGGAGGACAGGGGGTATTTTCACCCCTCCACTTT
CASSGGQGVFSPLHF
>TRBJ1-1|TRBD1|few|TRBV15
TGTGCCACCAGCAGAGATGTGGGACAGGGGGTTGACACTGAAGCTTTCTTT
CATSRDVGQGVDTEAFF
>TRBJ1-5|.|.|TRBV2
TGTGCCAGCAGTGAAGTGGGGGGGGTCGAAAATCAGCCCCAGCATTTT
CASSEVGGVENQPQHF
>TRBJ1-2|TRBD1|medium-sized|TRBV5-6
TGTGCCAGCAGCTTTGGGACAGGGGTTTATCGGGATGGCTACACCTTC
CASSFGTGVYRDGYTF
>TRBJ1-2|.|.|TRBV20-1
TGCAGTGCGGAGGACGGGTATGGCTACACCTTC
CSAEDGYGYTF
>TRBJ2-6|.|.|TRBV5-8
TGTGCCAGCCCCCCCTGTCATCCACCACAAAGTCGGGCCAACGTCCTGACTTTC
CASPPCHPPQSRANVLTF
>TRBJ2-7|.|.|TRBV6-5
TGTGCCACCCCCCCGGACAGCTCCTACGAGCAGTACTTC
CATPPDSSYEQYF
>TRBJ1-1|.|few|TRBV5-1
TGCGCCAGCAGCTTGTGGGGAGTGGAAGAAGCTTTCTTT
CASSLWGVEEAFF
>TRBJ2-1|.|.|TRBV7-9
TGTGCCAGCAGCTTACGGGTCGGCGGGCGGGATGAGCAGTTCTTC
CASSLRVGGRDEQFF
>TRBJ1-2|.|.|TRBV7-8
TGTGCCAGCAGCTTAGGGGTGGGGGAGGCTAACTATGGCTACACCTTC
CASSLGVGEANYGYTF
>TRBJ2-1|.|.|TRBV27
TGTGCCAGCAGTTTACAGGTGGCAGGGCCTGAGCAGTTCTTC
CASSLQVAGPEQFF
>TRBJ2-3|.|.|TRBV21-1
TGTGCCAGCAGATCGGCGATGGCTACAGTCATGCAAGATACGCAGTATTTT
CASRSAMATVMQDTQYF
>TRBJ1-1|.|few|TRBV4-3
TGCGCCAGCACGGGGGGCACTGAAGCTTTCTTT
CASTGGTEAFF
>TRBJ2-7|.|few|TRBV5-3
TGTGCCAGAAGCTTGGAGGGGTATGCGCAGTACTTC
CARSLEGYAQYF
>TRBJ1-1|.|.|TRBV29-1
TGCAGCGTTGAACGGGAGGGCTCGGCTTTCTTT
CSVEREGSAFF
>TRBJ2-1|TRBD2|few|TRBV19
TGTGCCAGTAGTATCCTGGCGGGGGGGCCCGCTGAGCAGTTCTTC
CASSILAGGPAEQFF
>TRBJ2-1|TRBD2|.|TRBV2
TGTGCCAGCAGTTGGGGGGGACTAGTAGTCTTTCATGAGCAGTTCTTC
CASSWGGLVVFHEQFF
>TRBJ1-5|TRBD1|.|TRBV6-6
TGTGCCAGCAGCACCGGGACAGGGAACAATCAGCCCCAGCATTTT
CASSTGTGNNQPQHF
>TRBJ1-5|.|.|TRBV7-9
TGTGCCAGCAGCTCGTCCGAGGGACAGCCCCAGCATTTT
CASSSSEGQPQHF
>TRBJ2-3|.|few|TRBV13
TGTGCCAGCAGCTTGGTTAAGGGGGATACGCAGTATTTT
CASSLVKGDTQYF
>TRBJ1-2|.|.|TRBV5-4
TGTGCCAGCAGCTTTACCGGGTCCGACTATGGCTACACCTTC
CASSFTGSDYGYTF
>TRBJ1-2|.|.|TRBV2
TGTGCCAGCAGGCACTCACAGGGACCCAATAACTATGGCTACACCTTC
CASRHSQGPNNYGYTF
>TRBJ1-1|.|.|TRBV9
TGTGCCAGCAGCCAGAACACCGCAGGGGATTGGGCTGAAGCTTTCTTT
CASSQNTAGDWAEAFF
>TRBJ1-5|.|medium-sized|TRBV7-9
TGTGCCAGCACCGCAGGGTTTCAGCCCCAGCATTTT
CASTAGFQPQHF
>TRBJ1-1|TRBD1|.|TRBV15
TGTGCCACCAGCAGAGAGGGACAGGGACCGAACACTGAAGCTTTCTTT
CATSREGQGPNTEAFF
>TRBJ2-7|TRBD2|medium-sized|TRBV2
TGTGCCAGCACCGGGGGGTCCGAGCAGTACTTC
CASTGGSEQYF
>TRBJ2-3|TRBD2|.|TRBV10-2
TGCGCCAGCACGGGACTAGCGGGGGGGAGCACAGATACGCAGTATTTT
CASTGLAGGSTDTQYF
>TRBJ2-3|.|medium-sized|TRBV4-1
TGCGCCAGCAGCCAAGTTGACAATACGCAGTATTTT
CASSQVDNTQYF
>TRBJ1-4|.|once|TRBV14
TGTGCCAGCAGCCCCATCGCCGCTCAGGCCAGGGCGGAACTGTTTTTT
CASSPIAAQARAELFF
>TRBJ1-6|.|medium-sized|TRBV28
TGTGCCAGCAGTTCCCCGCGGACAGAGGGATCACCCCTCCACTTT
CASSSPRTEGSPLHF
>TRBJ1-1|TRBD1|once|TRBV10-3
TGTGCCATCAGTGAACCGGGACAGGGTTTGAACACTGAAGCTTTCTTT
CAISEPGQGLNTEAFF
>TRBJ1-5|.|.|TRBV6-6
TGTGCCAGCAGTTACGGAGGCAATCAGCCCCAGCATTTT
CASSYGGNQPQHF
>TRBJ2-3|.|few|TRBV6-1
TGTGCCAGCACCGGGGTTTCGAGCAGAGATACGCAGTATTTT
CASTGVSSRDTQYF
>TRBJ2-7|TRBD1|medium-sized|TRBV27
TGTGCCAGCGGACAGGGTCCTCCCTCTGGCGAGCAGTACTTC
CASGQGPPSGEQYF
>TRBJ2-3|TRBD2|few|TRBV6-5
TGTGCCAGCAGTGCGCTTAGCGGGGGGGCAGATACGCAGTATTTT
CASSALSGGADTQYF
>TRBJ2-1|.|medium-sized|TRBV7-8
TGTGCCAGCAGCTTAGCGCTCCTAGGGGTATACAATGAGCAGTTCTTC
CASSLALLGVYNEQFF
>TRBJ2-3|.|few|TRBV11-2
TGTGCCAGCATCCACGGGGGCACAGATACGCAGTATTTT
CASIHGGTDTQYF
>TRBJ2-3|.|medium-sized|TRBV6-5
TGTGCCAGCAGTTACTATCAGAGCACAGATACGCAGTATTTT
CASSYYQSTDTQYF
>TRBJ2-2|.|.|TRBV5-5
TGTGCCAGCAGCTTGGCGGGAACCACCGGGGAGCTGTTTTTT
CASSLAGTTGELFF
>TRBJ2-7|TRBD1|.|TRBV12-5
TGTGCTAGTGGACTGGGACAGGGCCCCTACGAGCAGTACTTC
CASGLGQGPYEQYF
>TRBJ2-7|TRBD2|.|TRBV7-3
TGTGCCAGCAGCCCAGGCCCCCTAGCGGGGCTAGGGGAGCAGTACTTC
CASSPGPLAGLGEQYF